This T cell receptor beta chain was observed in a study of response to subunit inactivated influenza vaccine. This clonotype has a handful of counts. This CDR3 has 16 amino acids. Germline values: CDR1 MNHEY, CDR2 SVGEGT. Trimming removed 6 bases from V and 2 bases from J; junction bases left unmatched: 10. TCRdb processed the RT-PCR reads anew with MiXCR; each CDR3 protein has one entry. There are just under 550,000 distinct CDR3 sequences in the sample; under 25% occur only once, and under 3.5% lies in the top ten. In addition, the sample was reused for a study of T cells expressing NK-cell markers. As that study records: 5'RACE template switching with UMIs generated TCR beta cDNA. Several experiments employed an anti-gamma-delta TCR antibody to confine sorting to alpha-beta TCR T cells.

This receptor was identified in a man aged 50 to 60 who received an inactivated influenza vaccine. The rearrangement uses TRBV6-2 or TRBV6-3 and TRBJ2-3; the match to TRBD2 covers 8 bases. The sequencing used CD4+ T cells sorted from PBMCs, collected 11 to 12 days after vaccination. The CDR3 sequence: CASSPAGGGNTDTQYF. Here the CDR3 DNA reads TGTGCCAGCAGCCCTGCTGGCGGGGGGAACACAGATACGCAGTATTTT.